The source of this TCR beta chain is a study of shared clonotypes between healthy human individuals. CDR3 size: 14 residues. Trimming stripped 5 bases from V and 7 bases from J, with 17 bases between. Per the germline V gene, CDR1 is MDHEN and CDR2 is SYDVKM. Sequenced by immunoSEQ multiplex PCR; TCRdb stores in-frame clones only, minus some. The table includes roughly 2 million clones, under 97% detected once. The chain links TRBV28 to TRBJ1-1; D is ambiguous. This TCR was recovered from a man aged 18 to 29 in good health. Sequencing input: naive CD4+ T cells sorted from blood. As for subset: CD45RA+ positively selected. For the CDR3, the DNA is TGTGCCAGCAGTGCCGGGTCGAGAAGGGATGAAGCTTTCTTT. Its protein product is CASSAGSRRDEAFF. The full variable domain, rest sourced from reference TRBV28 and TRBJ1-1, is DVKVTQSSRYLVKRTGEKVFLECVQDMDHENMFWYRQDPGLGLRLIYFSYDVKMKEKGDIPEGYSVSREKKERFSLILESASTNQTSMYLCASSAGSRRDEAFFGQGTRLTVV.